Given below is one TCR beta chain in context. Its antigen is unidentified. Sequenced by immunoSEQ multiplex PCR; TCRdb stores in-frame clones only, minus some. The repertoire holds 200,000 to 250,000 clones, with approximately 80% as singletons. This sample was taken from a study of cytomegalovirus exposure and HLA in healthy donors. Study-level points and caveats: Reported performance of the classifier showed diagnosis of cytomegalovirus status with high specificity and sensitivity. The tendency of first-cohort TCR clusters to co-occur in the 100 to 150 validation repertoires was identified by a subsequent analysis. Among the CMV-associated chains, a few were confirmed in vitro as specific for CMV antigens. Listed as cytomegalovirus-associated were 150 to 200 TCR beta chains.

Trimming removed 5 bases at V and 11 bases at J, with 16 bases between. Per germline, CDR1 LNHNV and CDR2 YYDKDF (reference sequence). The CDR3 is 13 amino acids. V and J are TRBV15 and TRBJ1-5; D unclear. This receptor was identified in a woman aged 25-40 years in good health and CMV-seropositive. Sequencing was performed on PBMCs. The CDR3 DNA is TGTGCCACCAGCGTCGCGGGTGCCCCGTCCCAGCATTTT. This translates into CATSVAGAPSQHF.